Listed below are T cell receptor beta chains from one sample, sequenced in a study of OX40 agonist ivuxolimab in advanced cancers. Sequencing used immunoSEQ multiplex PCR; TCRdb keeps in-frame clones, though not all of them. Here the sample spans 60,000 to 85,000 clones, around 94% being singletons. The specimen was CD4+ or CD8+ T cells sorted from blood, collected in a trial of the OX40 agonist ivuxolimab. These receptors all stem from an adult with an advanced solid tumor such as melanoma, head and neck, liver or kidney cancer. CDR3s include the opening cysteine and the closing phenylalanine or tryptophan.

v_call: TRBV4-2
cdr3_aa: CASSQGRGTYEQYF

v_call: TRBV27
cdr3_aa: CASSSTLAGGPGEQFF

v_call: TRBV19
cdr3_aa: CASSDSNTGELFF

v_call: TRBV7-9
cdr3_aa: CASSLVPGDRAYEQYF

v_call: TRBV5-6
cdr3_aa: CASSPGPSTEAFF

v_call: TRBV6-5
cdr3_aa: CASTRWGTRQPQHF

v_call: TRBV7-9
cdr3_aa: CASSWNTPGQKNTEAFF

v_call: TRBV10-3
cdr3_aa: CAIMDPGGTGELFF

v_call: TRBV9
cdr3_aa: CASSGPGNYEQYF

v_call: TRBV5-1
cdr3_aa: CASRQSGTASYEQYF

v_call: TRBV6-5
cdr3_aa: CASSLWAGADGYTF

v_call: TRBV5-4
cdr3_aa: CASSLEGVDTIYF

v_call: TRBV27
cdr3_aa: CASTPGRGNTEAFF

v_call: TRBV6-5
cdr3_aa: CASNFMGNTEAFF

v_call: TRBV6-5
cdr3_aa: CASSSGFNQPQHF